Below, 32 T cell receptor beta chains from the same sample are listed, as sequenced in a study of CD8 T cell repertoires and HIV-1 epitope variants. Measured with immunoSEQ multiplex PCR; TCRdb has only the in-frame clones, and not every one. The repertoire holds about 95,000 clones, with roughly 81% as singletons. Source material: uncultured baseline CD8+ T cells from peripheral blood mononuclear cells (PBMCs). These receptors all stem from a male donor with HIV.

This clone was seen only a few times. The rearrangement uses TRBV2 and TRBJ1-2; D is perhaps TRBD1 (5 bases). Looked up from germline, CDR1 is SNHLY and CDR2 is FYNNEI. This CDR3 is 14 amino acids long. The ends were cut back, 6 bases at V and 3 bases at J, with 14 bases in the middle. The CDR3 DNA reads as TGTGCCAGCAGACCCGGACAAGACTACTATGGCTACACCTTC. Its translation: CASRPGQDYYGYTF.

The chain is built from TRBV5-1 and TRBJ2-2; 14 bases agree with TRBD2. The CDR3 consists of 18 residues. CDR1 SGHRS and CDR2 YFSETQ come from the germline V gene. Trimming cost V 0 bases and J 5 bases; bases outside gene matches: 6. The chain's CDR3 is CASSLGGTSGRRTGELFF. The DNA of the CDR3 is TGCGCCAGCAGCTTGGGAGGGACTAGCGGGAGACGAACCGGGGAGCTGTTTTTT.

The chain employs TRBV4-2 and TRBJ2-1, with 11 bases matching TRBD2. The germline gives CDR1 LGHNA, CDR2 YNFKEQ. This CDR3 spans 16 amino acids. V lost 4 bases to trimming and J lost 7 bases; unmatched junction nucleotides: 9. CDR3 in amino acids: CASSPRTSGRNNEQFF. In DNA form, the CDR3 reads TGTGCCAGCAGCCCGAGGACTAGCGGGCGGAATAATGAGCAGTTCTTC.

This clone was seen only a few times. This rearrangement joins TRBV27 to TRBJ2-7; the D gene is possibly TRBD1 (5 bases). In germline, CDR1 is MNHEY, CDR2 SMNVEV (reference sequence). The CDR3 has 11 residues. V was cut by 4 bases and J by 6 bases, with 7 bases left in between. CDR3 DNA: TGTGCCAGCAGTTCTGGGGCCGAGCAGTACTTC. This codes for CASSSGAEQYF.

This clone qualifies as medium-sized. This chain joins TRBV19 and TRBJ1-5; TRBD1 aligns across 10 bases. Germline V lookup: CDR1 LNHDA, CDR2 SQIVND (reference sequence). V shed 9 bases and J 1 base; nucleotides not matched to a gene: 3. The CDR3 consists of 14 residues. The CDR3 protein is CASRQGASNQPQHF. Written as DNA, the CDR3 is TGTGCCAGCCGACAGGGGGCGAGCAATCAGCCCCAGCATTTT.

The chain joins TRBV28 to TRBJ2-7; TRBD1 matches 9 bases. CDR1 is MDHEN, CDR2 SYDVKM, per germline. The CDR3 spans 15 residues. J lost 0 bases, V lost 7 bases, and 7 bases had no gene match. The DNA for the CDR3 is TGTGCCAGCATTGATGGACAGGGGAGCTCCTACGAGCAGTACTTC. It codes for CASIDGQGSSYEQYF.

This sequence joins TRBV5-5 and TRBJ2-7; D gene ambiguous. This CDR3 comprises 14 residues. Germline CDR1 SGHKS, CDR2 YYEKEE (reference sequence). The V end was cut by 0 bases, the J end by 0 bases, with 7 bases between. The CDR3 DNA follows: TGTGCCAGCAGCTTGGTTTTCAGCTCCTACGAGCAGTACTTC. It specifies CASSLVFSSYEQYF. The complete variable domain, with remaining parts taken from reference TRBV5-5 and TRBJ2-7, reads DAGVTQSPTHLIKTRGQQVTLRCSPISGHKSVSWYQQVLGQGPQFIFQYYEKEERGRGNFPDRFSARQFPNYSSELNVNALLLGDSALYLCASSLVFSSYEQYFGPGTRLTVT.

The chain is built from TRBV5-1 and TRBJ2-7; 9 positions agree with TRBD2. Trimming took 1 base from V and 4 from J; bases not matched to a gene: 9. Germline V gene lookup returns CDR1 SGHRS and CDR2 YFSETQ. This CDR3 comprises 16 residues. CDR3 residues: CASSLILAGAQYEQYF. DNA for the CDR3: TGCGCCAGCAGCTTGATTTTAGCGGGGGCCCAGTACGAGCAGTACTTC. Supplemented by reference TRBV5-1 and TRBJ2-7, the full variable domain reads KAGVTQTPRYLIKTRGQQVTLSCSPISGHRSVSWYQQTPGQGLQFLFEYFSETQRNKGNFPGRFSGRQFSNSRSEMNVSTLELGDSALYLCASSLILAGAQYEQYFGPGTRLTVT.

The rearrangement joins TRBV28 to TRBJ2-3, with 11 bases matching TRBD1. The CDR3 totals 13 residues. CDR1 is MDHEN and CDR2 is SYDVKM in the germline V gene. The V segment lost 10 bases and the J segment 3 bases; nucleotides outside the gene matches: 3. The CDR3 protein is CAIGQGATDTQYF. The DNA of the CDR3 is TGTGCCATTGGACAGGGGGCAACAGATACGCAGTATTTT.

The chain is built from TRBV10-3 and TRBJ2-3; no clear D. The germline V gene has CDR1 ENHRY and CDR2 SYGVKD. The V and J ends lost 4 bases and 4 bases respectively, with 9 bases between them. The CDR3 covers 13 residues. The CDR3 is CAISGGEADTQYF. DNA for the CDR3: TGTGCCATCAGTGGTGGTGAGGCAGATACGCAGTATTTT.

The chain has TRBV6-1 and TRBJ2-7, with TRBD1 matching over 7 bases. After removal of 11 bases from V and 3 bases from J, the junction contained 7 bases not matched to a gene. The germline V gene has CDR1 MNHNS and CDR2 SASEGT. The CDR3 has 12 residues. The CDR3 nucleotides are TGTGCCTCACAGGGGTCGATCTACGAGCAGTACTTC. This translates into CASQGSIYEQYF.

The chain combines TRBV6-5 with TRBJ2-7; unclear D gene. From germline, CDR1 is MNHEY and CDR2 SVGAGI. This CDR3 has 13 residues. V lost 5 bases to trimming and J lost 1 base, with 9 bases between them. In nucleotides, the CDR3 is TGTGCCAGCAGTCTCTCGGGTTCCTACGAGCAGTACTTC. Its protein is CASSLSGSYEQYF.

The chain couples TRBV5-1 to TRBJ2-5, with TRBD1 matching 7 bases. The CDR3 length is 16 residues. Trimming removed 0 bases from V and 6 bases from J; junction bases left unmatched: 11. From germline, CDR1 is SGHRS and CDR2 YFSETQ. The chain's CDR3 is CASSLEALGGAKTQYF. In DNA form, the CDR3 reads TGCGCCAGCAGCTTGGAGGCCCTAGGGGGCGCAAAGACCCAGTACTTC. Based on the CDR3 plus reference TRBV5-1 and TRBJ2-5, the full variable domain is KAGVTQTPRYLIKTRGQQVTLSCSPISGHRSVSWYQQTPGQGLQFLFEYFSETQRNKGNFPGRFSGRQFSNSRSEMNVSTLELGDSALYLCASSLEALGGAKTQYFGPGTRLLVL.

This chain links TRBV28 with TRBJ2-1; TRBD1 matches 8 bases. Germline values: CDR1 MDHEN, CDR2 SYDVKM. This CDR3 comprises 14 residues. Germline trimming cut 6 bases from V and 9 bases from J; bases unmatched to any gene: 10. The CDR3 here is CASRMGQGATEQFF. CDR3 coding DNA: TGTGCCAGCAGGATGGGGCAGGGGGCGACTGAGCAGTTCTTC.

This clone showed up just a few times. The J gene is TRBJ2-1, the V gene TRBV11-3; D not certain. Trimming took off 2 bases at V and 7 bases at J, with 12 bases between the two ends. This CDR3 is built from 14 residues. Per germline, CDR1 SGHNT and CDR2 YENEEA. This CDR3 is CASSLWQNPNEQFF. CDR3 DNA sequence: TGTGCCAGCAGCTTATGGCAGAACCCTAATGAGCAGTTCTTC. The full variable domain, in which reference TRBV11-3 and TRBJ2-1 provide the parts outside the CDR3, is EAGVVQSPRYKIIEKKQPVAFWCNPISGHNTLYWYLQNLGQGPELLIRYENEEAVDDSQLPKDRFSAERLKGVDSTLKIQPAELGDSAVYLCASSLWQNPNEQFFGPGTRLTVL.

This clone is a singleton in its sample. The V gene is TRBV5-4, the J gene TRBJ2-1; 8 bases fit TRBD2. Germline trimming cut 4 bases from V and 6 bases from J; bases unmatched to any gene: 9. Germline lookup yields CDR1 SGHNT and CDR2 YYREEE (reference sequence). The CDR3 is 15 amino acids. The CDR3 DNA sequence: TGTGCCAGCAGCCCTCCGGCGGGAGGTGGCAATGAGCAGTTCTTC. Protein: CASSPPAGGGNEQFF.

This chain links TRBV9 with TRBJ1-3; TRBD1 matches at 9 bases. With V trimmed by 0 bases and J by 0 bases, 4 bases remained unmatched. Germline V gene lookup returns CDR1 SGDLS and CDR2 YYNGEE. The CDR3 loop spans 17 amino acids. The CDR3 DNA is TGTGCCAGCAGCGTAGGGACAGGGGCACTCTCTGGAAACACCATATATTTT. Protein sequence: CASSVGTGALSGNTIYF.

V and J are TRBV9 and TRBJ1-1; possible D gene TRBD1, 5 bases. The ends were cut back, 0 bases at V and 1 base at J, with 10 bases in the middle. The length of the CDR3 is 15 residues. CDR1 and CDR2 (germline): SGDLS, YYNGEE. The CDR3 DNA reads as TGTGCCAGCAGCGTAGCGGGGGACCCGAACACTGAAGCTTTCTTT. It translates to CASSVAGDPNTEAFF.

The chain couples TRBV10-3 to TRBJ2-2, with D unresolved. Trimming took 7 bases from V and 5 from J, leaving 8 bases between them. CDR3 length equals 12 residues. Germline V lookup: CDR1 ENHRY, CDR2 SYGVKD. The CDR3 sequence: CAIKLGTGELFF. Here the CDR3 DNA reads TGTGCCATCAAATTGGGAACCGGGGAGCTGTTTTTT.

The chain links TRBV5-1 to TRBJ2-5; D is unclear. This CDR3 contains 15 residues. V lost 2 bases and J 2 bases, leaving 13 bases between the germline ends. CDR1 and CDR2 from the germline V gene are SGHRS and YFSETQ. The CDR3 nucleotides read TGCGCCAGCAGCTTATTTCAAGACTTACAAGAGACCCAGTACTTC. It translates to CASSLFQDLQETQYF.

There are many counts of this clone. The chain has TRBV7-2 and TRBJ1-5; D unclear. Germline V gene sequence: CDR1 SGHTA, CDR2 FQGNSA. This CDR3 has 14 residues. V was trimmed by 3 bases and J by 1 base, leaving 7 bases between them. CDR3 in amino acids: CASSLDPSNQPQHF. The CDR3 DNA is TGTGCCAGCAGCTTGGACCCAAGCAATCAGCCCCAGCATTTT.

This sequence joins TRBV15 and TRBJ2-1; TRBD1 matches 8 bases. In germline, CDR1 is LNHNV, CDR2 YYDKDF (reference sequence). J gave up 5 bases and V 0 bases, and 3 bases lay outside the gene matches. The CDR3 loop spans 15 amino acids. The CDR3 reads CATSRDRQGNNEQFF. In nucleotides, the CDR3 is TGTGCCACCAGCAGAGATCGACAGGGGAACAATGAGCAGTTCTTC.

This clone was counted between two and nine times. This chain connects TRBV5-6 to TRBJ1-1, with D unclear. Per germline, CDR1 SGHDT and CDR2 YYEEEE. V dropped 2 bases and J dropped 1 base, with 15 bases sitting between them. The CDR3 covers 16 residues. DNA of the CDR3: TGTGCCAGCAGCTTACAACGGACTGCCTCGAACACTGAAGCTTTCTTT. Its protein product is CASSLQRTASNTEAFF.

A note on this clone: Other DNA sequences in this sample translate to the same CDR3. The CDR3 DNA reads as TGTGCCAGCAGTTTGGGACAGGGCACCGATGAGCAGTTCTTC. It is translated as CASSLGQGTDEQFF. This chain joins TRBV7-7 and TRBJ2-1; TRBD1 matches 9 bases. The CDR3 contains 14 residues. Unmatched junction bases numbered 8, after V lost 6 bases and J lost 8 bases. CDR1 and CDR2 from the germline V gene are SSHAT and FNYEAQ (reference sequence).

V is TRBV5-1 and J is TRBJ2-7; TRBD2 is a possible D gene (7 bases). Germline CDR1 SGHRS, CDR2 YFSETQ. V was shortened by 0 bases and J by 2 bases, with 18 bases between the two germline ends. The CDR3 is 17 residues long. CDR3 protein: CASSLGGAGAGAYEQYF. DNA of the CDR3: TGCGCCAGCAGCTTGGGGGGGGCAGGGGCGGGAGCCTACGAGCAGTACTTC.

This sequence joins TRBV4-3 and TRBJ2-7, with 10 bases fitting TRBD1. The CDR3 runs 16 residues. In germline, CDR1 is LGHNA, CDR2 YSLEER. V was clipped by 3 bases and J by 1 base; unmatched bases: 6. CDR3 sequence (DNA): TGCGCCAGCAGCCATTCCGGGACAGGGGAATCCTACGAGCAGTACTTC. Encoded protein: CASSHSGTGESYEQYF.

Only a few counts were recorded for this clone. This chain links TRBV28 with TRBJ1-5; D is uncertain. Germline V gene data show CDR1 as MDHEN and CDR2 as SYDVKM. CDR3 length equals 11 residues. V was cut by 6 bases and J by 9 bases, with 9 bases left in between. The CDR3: CASSRPGPQHF. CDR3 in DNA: TGTGCCAGCAGCCGGCCCGGGCCCCAGCATTTT.

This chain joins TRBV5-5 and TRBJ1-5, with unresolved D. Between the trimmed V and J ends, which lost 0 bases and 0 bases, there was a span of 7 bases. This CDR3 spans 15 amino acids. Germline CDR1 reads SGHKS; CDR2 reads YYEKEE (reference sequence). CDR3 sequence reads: CASSLDGYSNQPQHF. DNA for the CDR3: TGTGCCAGCAGCTTGGACGGGTATAGCAATCAGCCCCAGCATTTT.

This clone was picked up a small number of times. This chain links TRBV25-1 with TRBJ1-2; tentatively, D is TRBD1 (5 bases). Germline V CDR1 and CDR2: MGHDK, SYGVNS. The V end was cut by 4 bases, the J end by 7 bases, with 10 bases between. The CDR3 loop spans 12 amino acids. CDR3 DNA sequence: TGTGCCAGCAGTGGTTCAGGGTTTGGCTACACCTTC. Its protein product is CASSGSGFGYTF.

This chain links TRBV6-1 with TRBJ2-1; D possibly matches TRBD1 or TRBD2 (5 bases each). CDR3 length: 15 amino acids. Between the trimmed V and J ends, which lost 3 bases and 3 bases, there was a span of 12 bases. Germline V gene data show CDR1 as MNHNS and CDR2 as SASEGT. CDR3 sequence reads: CASSDGTNVYNEQFF. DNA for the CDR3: TGTGCCAGCAGTGACGGGACCAACGTCTACAATGAGCAGTTCTTC.

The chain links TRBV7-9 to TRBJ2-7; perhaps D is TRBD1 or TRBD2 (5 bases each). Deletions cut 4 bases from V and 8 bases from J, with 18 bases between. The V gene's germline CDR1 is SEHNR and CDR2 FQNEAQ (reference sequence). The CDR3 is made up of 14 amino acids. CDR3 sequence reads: CASSSGQGIPQQYF. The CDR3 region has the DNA TGTGCCAGCAGCTCGGGGCAGGGTATACCGCAGCAGTACTTC. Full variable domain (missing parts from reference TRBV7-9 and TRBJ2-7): DTGVSQNPRHKITKRGQNVTFRCDPISEHNRLYWYRQTLGQGPEFLTYFQNEAQLEKSRLLSDRFSAERPKGSFSTLEIQRTEQGDSAMYLCASSSGQGIPQQYFGPGTRLTVT.

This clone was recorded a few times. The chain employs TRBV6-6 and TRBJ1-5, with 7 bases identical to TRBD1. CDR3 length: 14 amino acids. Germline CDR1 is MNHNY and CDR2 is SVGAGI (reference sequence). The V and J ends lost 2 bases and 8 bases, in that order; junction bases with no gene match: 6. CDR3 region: CASSYTDRVEPQHF. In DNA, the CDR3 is TGTGCCAGCAGTTACACCGACAGGGTAGAGCCCCAGCATTTT.